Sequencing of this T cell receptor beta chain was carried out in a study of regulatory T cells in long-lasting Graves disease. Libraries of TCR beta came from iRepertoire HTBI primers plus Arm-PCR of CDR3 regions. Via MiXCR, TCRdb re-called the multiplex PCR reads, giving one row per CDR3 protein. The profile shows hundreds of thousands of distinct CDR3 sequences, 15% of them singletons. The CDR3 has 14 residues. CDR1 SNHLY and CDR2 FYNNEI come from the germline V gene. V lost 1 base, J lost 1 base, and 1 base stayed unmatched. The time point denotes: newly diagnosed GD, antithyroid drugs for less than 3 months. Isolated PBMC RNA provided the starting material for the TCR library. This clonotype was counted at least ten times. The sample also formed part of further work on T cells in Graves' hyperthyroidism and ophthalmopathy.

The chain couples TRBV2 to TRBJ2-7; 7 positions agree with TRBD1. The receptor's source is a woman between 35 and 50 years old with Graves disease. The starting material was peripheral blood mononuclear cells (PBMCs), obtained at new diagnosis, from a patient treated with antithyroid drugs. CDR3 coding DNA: TGTGCCAGCAGTGAAGGACAGGGATCCTACGAGCAGTACTTC. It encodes CASSEGQGSYEQYF.